The subject of this entry is one T cell receptor beta chain. As yet, its antigen is unknown. This entry comes from a study of T cell responses to AZD1222 COVID-19 vaccine. Study findings and constraints: With dominance at 160-218 and 743-854, vaccine-associated CD4 TCRs spanned spike. Nearly half of unique spike-specific TCRs reportedly avoided B.1.351 and B.1.1.7 mutated regions. Clonal diversity was possibly underestimated; the donors were predominantly white British and more often female. After the peak T cell response, and only then, were repertoires sampled.

There are 12 residues in the CDR3. The V gene's germline CDR1 is MDHEN and CDR2 SYDVKM. V was pared by 5 bases and J by 6 bases, with 3 bases of the junction left unmatched. Generated by immunoSEQ multiplex PCR, the TCRdb table keeps only in-frame clones and is missing some. The table includes more than 85,000 clones, approximately 87% detected once. The TCR was taken from an adult who received the AZD1222 COVID-19 vaccine. The input for sequencing was peripheral blood, taken 28 days after the second AZD1222 dose. V and J are TRBV28 and TRBJ1-1; 7 positions match TRBD1. CDR3 bases: TGTGCCAGCAGTAAACAGGGGCCTGAAGCTTTCTTT. Translation: CASSKQGPEAFF.